Listed here is a single T cell receptor (beta chain). The data stem from a study of blood T cell repertoires in COVID-19. About the research overall: T cells, B-cell-depleted T cells, or PBMCs provided the cDNA or gDNA that served as material.

The CDR3 loop spans 17 amino acids. Germline V gene lookup returns CDR1 LGHDT and CDR2 YNNKEL (reference sequence). The trim removed 2 bases at V and 6 bases at J, leaving 13 bases unmatched. The data were produced by immunoSEQ multiplex PCR, yet TCRdb's version contains in-frame clones alone and is incomplete. The sample consists of under 200,000 clones, roughly 80% of them appearing once. Living in about two dozen US areas, the participants were between about 18 and 95 years of age. This TCR came from an older woman who had recovered from COVID-19. Sequencing was carried out using PBMCs or T cells enriched from blood (not recorded which). The genes are TRBV3-1 (or the pseudogene TRBV3-2) and TRBJ1-2, with 9 bases matching TRBD1. CDR3 nucleotides: TGTGCCAGCAGCCAATCTAAGGGAGTGGGACAGGGCAATGGCTACACCTTC. Protein: CASSQSKGVGQGNGYTF.